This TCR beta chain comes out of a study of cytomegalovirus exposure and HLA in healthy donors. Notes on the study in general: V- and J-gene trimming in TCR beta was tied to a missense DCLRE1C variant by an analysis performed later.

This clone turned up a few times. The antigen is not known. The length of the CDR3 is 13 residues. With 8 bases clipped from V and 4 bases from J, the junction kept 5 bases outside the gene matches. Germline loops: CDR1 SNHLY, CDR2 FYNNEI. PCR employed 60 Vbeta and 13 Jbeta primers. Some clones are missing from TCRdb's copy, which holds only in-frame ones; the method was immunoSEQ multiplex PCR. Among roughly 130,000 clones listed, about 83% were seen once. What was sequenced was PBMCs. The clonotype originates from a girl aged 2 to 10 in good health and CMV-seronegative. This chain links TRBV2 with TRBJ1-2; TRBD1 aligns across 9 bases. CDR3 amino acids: CASGTGNGYGYTF. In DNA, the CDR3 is TGTGCCAGCGGGACAGGGAACGGCTATGGCTACACCTTC.